This TCR beta chain stems from a study of blood T cell repertoires in COVID-19. On the study more broadly: The samples span acute and convalescent COVID-19 from the United States, Italy and Spain. PBMCs, B-cell-depleted T cells, or T cells were the source of the cDNA or gDNA that made up the material.

Repertoires were generated with immunoSEQ multiplex PCR, while TCRdb's copy carries only in-frame clones and drops some. The sample has about 160,000 clones; about 86% are singletons. This clone showed up just a few times. One junction end does not reproduce the germline sequence, and a read error may be involved. Sequencing was done on a sample of peripheral blood. The source of this sequence is a man aged 65 to 79 with acute or convalescent COVID-19.

CDR3: CASSPDGGTGYIF. DNA of the CDR3: TGTGCCAGCAGCCCAGACGGGGGGACCGGTTATATTTTT. V and J are TRBV3-1 (or the pseudogene TRBV3-2) and TRBJ2-2; TRBD2 matches at 7 bases. The CDR3 contains 13 residues. Germline values: CDR1 LGHDT, CDR2 YNNKEL (reference sequence).